This TCR beta chain was captured by sequencing in a study of shared clonotypes between healthy human individuals. General observations from the study: Expectations were that clonotype sharing among donors would be affected by sequencing depth. What naive subsets generally showed was a larger estimated richness than memory subsets showed.

Naive CD8 cells comprised CD45RO-negative, CCR7-positively selected cells, excluding terminally differentiated effector memory CD45RA+ cells. For this clone: Its matching antigen is unknown. Other nucleotide sequences in the sample specify the same CDR3.

Unmatched junction bases numbered 6, after V lost 3 bases and J lost 4 bases. Germline CDR1 SGHAT, CDR2 FQNNGV. This CDR3 spans 14 amino acids. Clones were read by immunoSEQ multiplex PCR, and TCRdb kept only the in-frame ones, dropping some. The profile covers about 820,000 clones, with more than 85% appearing a single time and approximately 25% taken by the ten largest. This TCR was recovered from a man aged 25-45 years in good health. The V gene is TRBV11-2, the J gene TRBJ2-7, with TRBD2 matching over 7 bases. The specimen was naive CD8+ T cells sorted from blood. DNA of the CDR3: TGTGCCAGCAGCTTCGGCGGGAGCTTGTACGAGCAGTACTTC. This encodes CASSFGGSLYEQYF.